This T cell receptor beta chain is from a study of blood T cell repertoires in COVID-19. Turning to the study itself: Italy, Spain and the United States were the sources of the convalescent and acute COVID-19 samples. The analysed material was cDNA or gDNA that came from T cells, B-cell-depleted T cells, or PBMCs.

The CDR3 sequence is 19 residues long. Germline CDR1 is KGHSH and CDR2 is LQKENI. J was trimmed by 0 bases and V by 2 bases; bases with no gene match: 10. Source study methods: Reference gene primer amplification gave estimated nucleated cell counts. Produced via immunoSEQ multiplex PCR; TCRdb's table is partial and in-frame only. D and trimming were read from the DNA, whereas the V and J calls and clone size are those reported in that table. The sample holds 200,000 to 300,000 clones, less than 90% seen once. This TCR was sampled from a man younger than 45 with active or convalescent COVID-19. V usage is TRBV18 and J usage is TRBJ1-3; 10 bases align to TRBD1. The sample was peripheral blood. The CDR3 reads CASSPVGQGKRLSGNTIYF. Here the CDR3 DNA reads TGTGCCAGCTCACCAGTGGGACAGGGGAAAAGGCTCTCTGGAAACACCATATATTTT.